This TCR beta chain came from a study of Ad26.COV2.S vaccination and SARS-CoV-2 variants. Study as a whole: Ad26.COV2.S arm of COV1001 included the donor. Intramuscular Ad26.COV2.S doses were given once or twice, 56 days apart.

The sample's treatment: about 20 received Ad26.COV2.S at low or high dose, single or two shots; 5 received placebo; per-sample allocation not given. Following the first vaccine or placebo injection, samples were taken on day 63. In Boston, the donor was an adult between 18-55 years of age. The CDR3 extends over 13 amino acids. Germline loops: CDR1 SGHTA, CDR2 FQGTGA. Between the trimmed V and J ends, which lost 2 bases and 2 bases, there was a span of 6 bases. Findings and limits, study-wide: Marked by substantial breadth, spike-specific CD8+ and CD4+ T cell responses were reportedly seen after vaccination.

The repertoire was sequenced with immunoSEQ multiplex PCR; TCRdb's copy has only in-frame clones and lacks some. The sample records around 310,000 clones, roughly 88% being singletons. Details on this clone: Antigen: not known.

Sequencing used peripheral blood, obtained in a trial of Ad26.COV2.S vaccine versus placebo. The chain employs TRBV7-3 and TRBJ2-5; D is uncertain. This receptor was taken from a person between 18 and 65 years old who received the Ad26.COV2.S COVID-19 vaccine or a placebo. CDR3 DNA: TGTGCCAGCAGCTTATCACCACAAGAGACCCAGTACTTC. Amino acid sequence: CASSLSPQETQYF.